This TCR beta chain comes out of a study of tumor-infiltrating lymphocytes in localized non-small cell lung cancer. Some clones are missing from TCRdb's copy, which holds only in-frame ones; the method was immunoSEQ multiplex PCR. The sample lists 20,000 to 30,000 clones, roughly 73% occurring once. Trimming shortened V by 6 bases and J by 3 bases, and 6 bases separated the two germline ends. CDR3 size: 12 residues. CDR1 SGHKS and CDR2 YYEKEE come from the germline V gene (reference sequence). This sequence originates from a human donor with non-small cell lung cancer. The genes are TRBV5-5 and TRBJ2-2; the D is unclear. The sample was lung tumor tissue. The CDR3 spells CASMLDTGELFF. CDR3 bases: TGTGCCAGCATGCTAGACACCGGGGAGCTGTTTTTT. The full variable domain, with the rest looked up from reference TRBV5-5 and TRBJ2-2, is DAGVTQSPTHLIKTRGQQVTLRCSPISGHKSVSWYQQVLGQGPQFIFQYYEKEERGRGNFPDRFSARQFPNYSSELNVNALLLGDSALYLCASMLDTGELFFGEGSRLTVL.